This T cell receptor beta chain was recorded in a study of shared clonotypes between healthy human individuals. The study's findings and limits: Exclusively blood specimens were collected; tissue repertoires likely differ. Clonotype sharing among donors likely depends on sequencing depth. Researchers found naive subsets generally carried larger estimated richness than memory subsets.

Produced via immunoSEQ multiplex PCR; TCRdb's table is partial and in-frame only. The data hold 330,000 or so clones, with 74% observed a single time. Germline V gives CDR1 MRHNA, CDR2 SNTAGT. The CDR3 contains 14 residues. Trimming cost V 7 bases and J 7 bases; bases outside gene matches: 9. The donors were adults (healthy and HIV-negative) with no recent acute infections or vaccinations. Regarding this clone: Its antigen is unidentified.

The clonotype was recovered from a man between 25 and 39 years old in good health. The chain recombines TRBV6-4 with TRBJ2-2; 7 bases map to TRBD2. Sequencing was performed on memory CD4+ T cells sorted from blood. Sample subset: CD45RA-negative fraction. Here the CDR3 reads CASMTLAGHGELFF. The CDR3, as DNA: TGTGCCAGCATGACGTTAGCGGGCCACGGGGAGCTGTTTTTT.